The 14 T cell receptor beta chains given below trace back to one sample, sequenced in a study of blood T cell repertoires in COVID-19. This table comes from immunoSEQ multiplex PCR, and its TCRdb copy is limited to in-frame clones, with some not included. The sample includes 95,000 to 150,000 clones, 80% to 90% of them seen just once. The source material was peripheral blood. Receptors were obtained from a man aged 35-49 years with acute or convalescent COVID-19.

V and J are TRBV7-9 and TRBJ2-2; the D gene is possibly TRBD1 (6 bases). CDR1 is SEHNR, CDR2 FQNEAQ, per germline (reference sequence). Trimming pared 5 bases from V and 5 bases from J, leaving 15 bases between. The CDR3 is 15 amino acids. The CDR3 DNA reads TGTGCCAGCAGCATGGACAGCCTTATTACCGGGGAGCTGTTTTTT. As protein: CASSMDSLITGELFF.

This rearrangement joins TRBV9 to TRBJ2-5; maybe TRBD2 (6 bases). This CDR3 contains 13 residues. Trimming took off 6 bases at V and 0 bases at J, with 9 bases between the two ends. Germline V gene sequence: CDR1 SGDLS, CDR2 YYNGEE. The CDR3 reads CASNAGYQETQYF. DNA of the CDR3: TGTGCCAGCAACGCGGGGTACCAAGAGACCCAGTACTTC.

CDR3 nucleotide sequence: TGTGCCAGCAGCCCCCGGGTATTCACTGAAGCTTTCTTT. Translation gives CASSPRVFTEAFF. The rearrangement links TRBV14 to TRBJ1-1; the D is unclear. Between the trimmed V and J ends, which lost 4 bases and 4 bases, there was a span of 10 bases. Germline V gene lookup returns CDR1 SGHDN and CDR2 FVKESK. There are 13 residues in the CDR3.

V and J are TRBV30 and TRBJ1-3, with a tentative D call TRBD1 (5 bases). This CDR3 is built from 14 residues. Germline V CDR1 and CDR2: GTSNPN, SVGIG (reference sequence). V was clipped by 4 bases and J by 0 bases, with 10 bases between them. DNA of the CDR3: TGTGCCTGGACAAGGACACTCTCTGGAAACACCATATATTTT. It encodes CAWTRTLSGNTIYF.

The chain combines TRBV7-9 with TRBJ2-1; 15 bases fit TRBD2. Trimming removed 1 base from V and 7 bases from J; junction bases left unmatched: 8. The length of the CDR3 is 18 residues. From germline, CDR1 is SEHNR and CDR2 FQNEAQ (reference sequence). Here the CDR3 DNA reads TGTGCCAGCAGCTTAGTGGGTTCGGGGACTAGCGGGAGGAATGAGCAGTTCTTC. This codes for CASSLVGSGTSGRNEQFF.

This clone was recorded only once. J is TRBJ2-2 and V is TRBV18; perhaps TRBD1 as D (6 bases). Deletions cut 2 bases from V and 5 bases from J, with 9 bases between. This CDR3 comprises 14 residues. Germline assignment: CDR1 KGHSH and CDR2 LQKENI. DNA of the CDR3: TGTGCCAGCTCACCATTACAGGGAACCGGGGAGCTGTTTTTT. This gives the protein CASSPLQGTGELFF.

The rearrangement links TRBV3-1 (or the pseudogene TRBV3-2) to TRBJ1-1; 8 bases fit TRBD1. The CDR3 consists of 16 residues. CDR1 and CDR2 (germline): LGHDT, YNNKEL (reference sequence). J lost 3 bases, V lost 4 bases, and 10 bases had no gene match. This CDR3 is CASSPAGGVWYTEAFF. DNA of the CDR3: TGTGCCAGCAGCCCAGCAGGGGGCGTATGGTACACTGAAGCTTTCTTT.

The chain has TRBV12-5 and TRBJ1-1; tentative D call: TRBD1 (5 bases). The V end lost 7 bases, the J end lost 1 base, and 10 bases lay between the germline ends. Per germline, CDR1 LGHNT and CDR2 FRNRAP. CDR3 length: 13 amino acids. In DNA form, the CDR3 reads TGTGCTAGTGTCGAAAGGGGGAACACTGAAGCTTTCTTT. This sequence encodes CASVERGNTEAFF.

This clone was seen only a few times. The rearrangement uses TRBV6-5 and TRBJ2-3; TRBD2 agrees at 14 bases. Germline trimming cut 7 bases from V and 4 bases from J; bases unmatched to any gene: 4. Germline V CDR1 and CDR2: MNHEY, SVGAGI. There are 15 residues in the CDR3. The CDR3 sequence: CASTPTSGGADTQYF. The CDR3, as DNA: TGTGCCAGCACCCCGACTAGCGGGGGGGCAGATACGCAGTATTTT.

The chain joins TRBV6-5 to TRBJ1-5, with 8 positions matching TRBD1. Germline V gene sequence: CDR1 MNHEY, CDR2 SVGAGI. Germline trimming cut 5 bases from V and 5 bases from J; bases unmatched to any gene: 5. This CDR3 has 14 amino acids. The CDR3 sequence is CASSKTGEYQPQHF. The CDR3 DNA reads as TGTGCCAGCAGTAAGACAGGGGAGTATCAGCCCCAGCATTTT.

The chain combines TRBV7-9 with TRBJ2-1; D remains unclear. CDR1 and CDR2 from the germline V gene are SEHNR and FQNEAQ (reference sequence). Trimming stripped 2 bases from V and 1 base from J, with 9 bases between. The CDR3 consists of 15 residues. The CDR3 reads CASSLSRSSYNEQFF. DNA of the CDR3: TGTGCCAGCAGCTTATCAAGGAGTTCCTACAATGAGCAGTTCTTC.

The chain is built from TRBV3-1 (or the pseudogene TRBV3-2) and TRBJ1-1, with D possibly being TRBD1 (5 bases). The V and J ends lost 6 bases and 4 bases respectively, with 9 bases between them. CDR1 and CDR2 from the germline V gene are LGHDT and YNNKEL (reference sequence). The CDR3 covers 12 residues. In DNA form, the CDR3 reads TGTGCCAGCAGGTCAGGGTCCACTGAAGCTTTCTTT. Translating it yields CASRSGSTEAFF.

The chain links TRBV9 to TRBJ1-1, with TRBD1 as a possible D gene (5 bases). This CDR3 is 14 amino acids long. Germline V gives CDR1 SGDLS, CDR2 YYNGEE. The V end lost 0 bases, the J end lost 4 bases, and 10 bases lay between the germline ends. The CDR3 region is CASSVALGGTEAFF. In DNA form, the CDR3 reads TGTGCCAGCAGCGTAGCCCTGGGGGGCACTGAAGCTTTCTTT.

This clone was observed a handful of times. The rearrangement links TRBV6-5 to TRBJ1-2; 10 bases are a match to TRBD1. Per the germline V gene, CDR1 is MNHEY and CDR2 is SVGAGI. V lost 6 bases to trimming and J lost 9 bases; unmatched junction nucleotides: 13. The CDR3 totals 15 residues. CDR3 amino acids: CASSDYRQGATRYTF. The DNA for the CDR3 is TGTGCCAGCAGCGACTATAGACAGGGGGCCACCCGCTACACCTTC.